A selection of T cell receptor beta chains follows, all from one sample in a study of blood T cell repertoires in COVID-19. Assay used: immunoSEQ multiplex PCR; TCRdb lists only in-frame clones, some missing. There are around 360,000 clones in the sample; 70% to 90% occur only once, and roughly 10% lies in the top ten. Sequencing input: peripheral blood. These receptors were obtained from a young woman with COVID-19, enrolled during active disease. Each CDR3 is given with its conserved first and last residue. A D gene is named only where the DNA matches it firmly. Not every row has a clone size; where given, it reads once, few, many or a size class.

.	.	TRBJ1-5	TRBV2	CASDGSPDQPQHF	TGTGCCAGCGACGGTAGCCCAGATCAGCCCCAGCATTTT
.	.	TRBJ1-3	TRBV5-5	CASSLLGRGNTIYF	TGTGCCAGCAGCTTGTTGGGGCGCGGAAACACCATATATTTT
TRBD1	.	TRBJ2-4	TRBV5-5	CASSTGQSGSIQYF	TGTGCCAGCAGCACGGGACAGAGTGGAAGCATTCAGTACTTC
TRBD1	.	TRBJ1-1	TRBV11-3	CASSLTGGEAFF	TGTGCCAGCAGCCTTACAGGGGGTGAAGCTTTCTTT
TRBD2	.	TRBJ2-2	TRBV19	CASSMGLAGATGELFF	TGTGCCAGTAGTATGGGGCTAGCGGGAGCCACCGGGGAGCTGTTTTTT
TRBD1	.	TRBJ1-2	TRBV30	CAWRQGARGYTF	TGTGCCTGGAGACAGGGGGCGCGAGGCTACACCTTC
.	.	TRBJ2-6	TRBV5-1	CASSLSGFGANVLTF	TGCGCCAGCAGCTTGTCAGGGTTCGGGGCCAACGTCCTGACTTTC
TRBD2	.	TRBJ2-7	TRBV4-1	CASTQLASGGPYEQYF	TGCGCCAGCACCCAACTGGCGAGCGGGGGGCCCTACGAGCAGTACTTC
TRBD2	.	TRBJ2-1	TRBV10-2	CASIEGGSSYNEQFF	TGCGCCAGCATCGAGGGAGGGAGCTCCTACAATGAGCAGTTCTTC
TRBD2	.	TRBJ2-3	TRBV27	CASSLSAGTSGSTDTQYF	TGTGCCAGCAGTTTAAGCGCGGGGACTAGCGGAAGCACAGATACGCAGTATTTT
TRBD2	.	TRBJ2-1	TRBV7-2	CASSLYALAGGDNEQFF	TGTGCCAGCAGCCTGTACGCACTAGCGGGAGGGGACAATGAGCAGTTCTTC
.	.	TRBJ1-5	TRBV5-5	CASSLAGFGGLNQPQHF	TGTGCCAGCAGCTTGGCCGGGTTCGGGGGGCTCAATCAGCCCCAGCATTTT
.	.	TRBJ2-4	TRBV5-1	CASSVGFSGENIQYF	TGCGCCAGCAGCGTGGGTTTCTCAGGGGAAAACATTCAGTACTTC
TRBD2	once	TRBJ2-3	TRBV30	CAWSRLAGWDTQYF	TGTGCCTGGAGTCGTCTAGCGGGATGGGATACGCAGTATTTT
TRBD2	.	TRBJ2-1	TRBV9	CASSVTWGTSGKNEQFF	TGTGCCAGCAGCGTTACTTGGGGGACTAGCGGGAAGAATGAGCAGTTCTTC
TRBD1	.	TRBJ1-5	TRBV19	CASSMGTGPRGNQPQHF	TGTGCCAGTAGTATGGGGACAGGACCACGTGGCAATCAGCCCCAGCATTTT
TRBD2	.	TRBJ2-7	TRBV19	CASSLSGRAGEQYF	TGTGCCAGTAGTCTTAGCGGGAGGGCCGGCGAGCAGTACTTC
.	few	TRBJ2-1	TRBV4-3	CASSQGGGSYNEQFF	TGCGCCAGCAGCCAAGGGGGCGGTTCCTACAATGAGCAGTTCTTC
TRBD1	.	TRBJ2-3	TRBV2	CASSTDRGVTDTQYF	TGTGCCAGCAGCACTGACAGGGGCGTGACAGATACGCAGTATTTT
TRBD2	once	TRBJ2-5	TRBV5-4	CASSAGSGEGETQYF	TGTGCCAGCAGCGCGGGCAGCGGGGAGGGGGAGACCCAGTACTTC
TRBD1	.	TRBJ2-7	TRBV10-3	CASRPGGTGQQEQYF	TGTGCCAGCCGGCCCGGGGGGACAGGGCAACAAGAGCAGTACTTC
TRBD1	few	TRBJ2-2	TRBV2	CASRVRQGTGELFF	TGTGCCAGCAGGGTTAGACAGGGGACCGGGGAGCTGTTTTTT
TRBD1	.	TRBJ1-5	TRBV7-2	CASSLRDRGQPQHF	TGTGCCAGCAGTCTCCGGGACAGAGGACAGCCCCAGCATTTT
.	.	TRBJ1-1	TRBV24-1	CASSGTNEGVNTEAFF	TGTGCCAGTTCCGGGACAAACGAGGGAGTGAACACTGAAGCTTTCTTT
TRBD1	.	TRBJ2-7	TRBV5-1	CASSPGQGIYEQYF	TGCGCCAGCAGCCCGGGACAGGGCATCTACGAGCAGTACTTC
TRBD1	few	TRBJ1-1	TRBV11-2	CASSGRGTEAFF	TGTGCCAGCAGCGGCAGGGGGACTGAAGCTTTCTTT
TRBD2	.	TRBJ2-2	TRBV27	CASRRGDPHGELFF	TGTGCCAGCAGGCGGGGGGACCCGCACGGGGAGCTGTTTTTT
TRBD2	.	TRBJ2-7	TRBV2	CATWTSGSYEQYF	TGTGCCACCTGGACTAGCGGGAGCTACGAGCAGTACTTC
TRBD2	.	TRBJ2-1	TRBV4-3	CASSPGGGLYNEQFF	TGCGCCAGCAGCCCGGGGGGAGGCTTATACAATGAGCAGTTCTTC
.	.	TRBJ1-6	TRBV6-6	CASSRMARSRGSSYNSPLHF	TGTGCCAGCAGCCGTATGGCCCGTAGTCGAGGAAGCTCCTATAATTCACCCCTCCACTTT
TRBD1	few	TRBJ1-1	TRBV5-6	CASSGRTGGRTEAFF	TGTGCCAGCAGCGGTAGGACAGGGGGCAGGACTGAAGCTTTCTTT
.	.	TRBJ2-1	TRBV28	CASSLTFRVYNEQFF	TGTGCCAGCAGTTTGACTTTCCGGGTATACAATGAGCAGTTCTTC
TRBD2	once	TRBJ2-1	TRBV6-5	CASSYGLAGASEQFF	TGTGCCAGCAGTTACGGCCTAGCGGGAGCGTCGGAGCAGTTCTTC
TRBD1	.	TRBJ1-2	TRBV7-8	CASSFGTAIAGYTF	TGTGCCAGCAGTTTCGGGACAGCCATAGCTGGCTACACCTTC
.	.	TRBJ2-7	TRBV6-2/TRBV6-3	CASSYSRLNYEQYF	TGTGCCAGCAGTTACTCGAGATTGAACTACGAGCAGTACTTC
.	.	TRBJ1-2	TRBV7-8	CASSLAGPPLYGYTF	TGTGCCAGCAGCTTAGCGGGGCCTCCCCTCTATGGCTACACCTTC
.	.	TRBJ2-7	TRBV27	CASSPPSYEQYF	TGTGCCAGCAGCCCTCCCTCCTACGAGCAGTACTTC
.	.	TRBJ2-5	TRBV19	CASRQQGRETQYF	TGTGCCAGTAGACAACAGGGTCGGGAGACCCAGTACTTC
TRBD1	.	TRBJ2-7	TRBV4-1	CASSRWGQGVSYEQYF	TGCGCCAGCAGCCGTTGGGGACAGGGAGTTTCCTACGAGCAGTACTTC
.	.	TRBJ1-6	TRBV10-2	CASRAQVNSPLHF	TGCGCCAGCCGAGCCCAGGTGAATTCACCCCTCCACTTT
TRBD2	once	TRBJ2-3	TRBV7-2	CASRLDSGRTDTQYF	TGTGCCAGCAGGCTGGATAGCGGGAGAACAGATACGCAGTATTTT
TRBD2	few	TRBJ2-2	TRBV9	CASSSPGLAGGGTGELFF	TGTGCCAGCAGCTCACCTGGACTAGCGGGGGGCGGGACCGGGGAGCTGTTTTTT
.	.	TRBJ2-7	TRBV20-1	CSASSPYEQYF	TGCAGTGCTAGCTCCCCCTACGAGCAGTACTTC
TRBD2	.	TRBJ2-2	TRBV4-2	CASSHPTAGLAVGELFF	TGTGCCAGCAGCCACCCGACCGCGGGACTAGCTGTCGGGGAGCTGTTTTTT
.	.	TRBJ2-2	TRBV28	CASRPLKWASTGELFF	TGTGCCAGCAGGCCCCTCAAGTGGGCTTCCACCGGGGAGCTGTTTTTT
TRBD2	.	TRBJ2-1	TRBV24-1	CATSDFSAGGFDEQFF	TGTGCCACCAGTGATTTTTCCGCGGGAGGGTTCGATGAGCAGTTCTTC
TRBD2	.	TRBJ2-1	TRBV5-1	CASSYRTSGTNEQFF	TGCGCCAGCAGCTACAGGACTAGCGGGACCAATGAGCAGTTCTTC
.	.	TRBJ1-2	TRBV5-4	CASSLMNREYGYTF	TGTGCCAGCAGCTTAATGAACAGGGAATATGGCTACACCTTC
TRBD1	.	TRBJ1-6	TRBV7-9	CASSFWTGGNSPLHF	TGTGCCAGCAGCTTCTGGACAGGTGGGAATTCACCCCTCCACTTT
.	.	TRBJ2-5	TRBV18	CASSPSNSQETQYF	TGTGCCAGCTCACCATCAAACTCACAAGAGACCCAGTACTTC
.	few	TRBJ1-5	TRBV12-5	CASASDSNQPQHF	TGTGCTAGTGCCAGCGATAGCAATCAGCCCCAGCATTTT
.	.	TRBJ2-7	TRBV14	CASSQVVFYEQYF	TGTGCCAGCAGCCAAGTAGTCTTCTACGAGCAGTACTTC
.	.	TRBJ2-2	TRBV28	CASRNSGTNTGELFF	TGTGCCAGCAGGAATAGCGGTACGAACACCGGGGAGCTGTTTTTT
TRBD1	once	TRBJ1-2	TRBV28	CASRSGTGLRNYGYTF	TGTGCCAGCAGGTCCGGGACAGGGCTCCGGAACTATGGCTACACCTTC
.	once	TRBJ1-3	TRBV2	CASGYGSGNTIYF	TGTGCCAGCGGTTACGGCTCTGGAAACACCATATATTTT
.	.	TRBJ2-7	TRBV28	CASRLEGGTPTYEQYF	TGTGCCAGCAGACTCGAGGGGGGGACACCAACCTACGAGCAGTACTTC